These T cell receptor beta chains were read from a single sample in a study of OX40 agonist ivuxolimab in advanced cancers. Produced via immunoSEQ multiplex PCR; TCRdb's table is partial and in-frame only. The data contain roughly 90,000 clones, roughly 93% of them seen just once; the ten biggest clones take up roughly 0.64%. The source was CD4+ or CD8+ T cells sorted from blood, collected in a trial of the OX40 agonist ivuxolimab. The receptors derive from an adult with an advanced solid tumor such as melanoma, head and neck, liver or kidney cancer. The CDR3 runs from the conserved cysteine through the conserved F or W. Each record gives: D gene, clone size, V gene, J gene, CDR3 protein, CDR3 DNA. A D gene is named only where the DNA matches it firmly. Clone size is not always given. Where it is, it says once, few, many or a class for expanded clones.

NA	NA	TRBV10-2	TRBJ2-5	CASSEFAGVGETQYF	TGCGCCAGCAGTGAGTTTGCCGGGGTCGGCGAGACCCAGTACTTC
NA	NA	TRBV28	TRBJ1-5	CASSLVGQPQHF	TGTGCCAGCAGTTTAGTTGGTCAGCCCCAGCATTTT
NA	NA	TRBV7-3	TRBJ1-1	CASSTVSGPSTEAFF	TGTGCCAGCAGCACCGTGTCGGGTCCGAGCACTGAAGCTTTCTTT
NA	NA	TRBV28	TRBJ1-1	CASSQQDEAFF	TGTGCCAGCAGTCAACAGGATGAAGCTTTCTTT
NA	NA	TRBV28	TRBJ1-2	CASSPLGTNYGYTF	TGTGCCAGCAGTCCCCTGGGAACTAACTATGGCTACACCTTC
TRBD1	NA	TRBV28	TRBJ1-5	CASIPMSGTAGNQPQHF	TGTGCCAGCATCCCAATGTCGGGGACAGCGGGCAATCAGCCCCAGCATTTT
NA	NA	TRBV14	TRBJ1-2	CASSQVASGPYGYTF	TGTGCCAGCAGCCAAGTCGCTTCGGGGCCCTATGGCTACACCTTC
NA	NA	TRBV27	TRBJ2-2	CASRGQGGVGELFF	TGTGCCAGCAGAGGGCAGGGCGGTGTCGGGGAGCTGTTTTTT
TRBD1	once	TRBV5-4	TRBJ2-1	CANSLDRGGEQFF	TGTGCCAACAGCTTAGACAGGGGAGGTGAGCAGTTCTTC
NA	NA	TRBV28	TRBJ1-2	CASSSGDRLYGYTF	TGTGCCAGCAGTTCCGGGGACCGCCTCTATGGCTACACCTTC
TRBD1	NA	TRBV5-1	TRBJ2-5	CASSGGTGEQETQYF	TGCGCCAGCAGCGGCGGGACAGGGGAGCAAGAGACCCAGTACTTC
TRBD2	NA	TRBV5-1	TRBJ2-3	CASSFGGLETDTQYF	TGCGCCAGCAGCTTCGGGGGACTAGAGACAGATACGCAGTATTTT
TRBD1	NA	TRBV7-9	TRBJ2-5	CASSADRGQETQYF	TGTGCCAGCAGCGCCGACAGGGGGCAAGAGACCCAGTACTTC
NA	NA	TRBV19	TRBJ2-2	CASKESAPGELFF	TGTGCCAGTAAGGAGTCTGCCCCCGGGGAGCTGTTTTTT
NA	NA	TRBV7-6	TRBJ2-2	CASSLGSVGELFF	TGTGCCAGCAGCTTAGGTTCCGTCGGGGAGCTGTTTTTT
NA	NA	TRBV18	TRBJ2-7	CASSSSTVGGEQYF	TGTGCCAGCTCGTCATCAACCGTAGGGGGCGAGCAGTACTTC
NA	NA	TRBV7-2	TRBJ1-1	CASSPYREIEAFF	TGTGCCAGCAGCCCTTATAGGGAAATTGAAGCTTTCTTT
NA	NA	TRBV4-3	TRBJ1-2	CASSQVGGNYGYTF	TGCGCCAGCAGCCAGGTGGGGGGGAACTATGGCTACACCTTC
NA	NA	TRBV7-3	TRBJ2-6	CASSLRAGRSGANVLTF	TGTGCCAGCAGCTTAAGGGCAGGGAGATCTGGGGCCAACGTCCTGACTTTC
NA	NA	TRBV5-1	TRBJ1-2	CASSLVGAPEYGYTF	TGCGCCAGCAGCTTGGTGGGGGCCCCAGAGTATGGCTACACCTTC
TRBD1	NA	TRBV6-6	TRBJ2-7	CASSYPGQGNYEQYF	TGTGCCAGCAGTTACCCGGGACAGGGGAACTACGAGCAGTACTTC
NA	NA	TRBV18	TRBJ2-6	CASSPRANVLTF	TGTGCCAGCTCACCCAGGGCCAACGTCCTGACTTTC
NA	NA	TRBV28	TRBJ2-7	CASSLPGSSYEQYF	TGTGCCAGCAGTTTACCAGGGAGTAGCTACGAGCAGTACTTC
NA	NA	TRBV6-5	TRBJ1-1	CASRAGPTDTEAFF	TGTGCCAGCCGCGCCGGTCCTACCGACACTGAAGCTTTCTTT
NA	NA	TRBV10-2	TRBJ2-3	CASSEPQPPDTQYF	TGCGCCAGCAGTGAGCCGCAGCCGCCAGATACGCAGTATTTT
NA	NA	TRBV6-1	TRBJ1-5	CASSEVGRGQPQHF	TGTGCCAGCAGTGAAGTAGGTCGTGGTCAGCCCCAGCATTTT
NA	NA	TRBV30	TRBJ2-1	CAWKRGGTLPWEQFF	TGTGCCTGGAAACGTGGGGGAACTCTCCCATGGGAGCAGTTCTTC
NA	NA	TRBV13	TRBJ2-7	CAKNGRVGICDEQYF	TGTGCCAAAAACGGCAGGGTAGGTATTTGTGACGAGCAGTACTTC
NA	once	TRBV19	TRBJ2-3	CASTPGPPSTDTQYF	TGTGCCAGTACTCCGGGACCGCCCTCCACAGATACGCAGTATTTT
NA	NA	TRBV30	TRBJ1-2	CALGRASAFYTF	TGTGCCTTAGGAAGGGCGTCCGCTTTCTACACCTTC
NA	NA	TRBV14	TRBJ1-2	CASSAEWPKFYGYTF	TGTGCCAGCAGTGCCGAGTGGCCCAAATTCTATGGCTACACCTTC